This record looks at one TCR beta chain sequence and its context. The antigen remains undetermined. Germline V gene lookup returns CDR1 MNHEY and CDR2 SVGEGT. The CDR3 length is 16 residues. The data belong to a study of monozygotic twins with inflammatory bowel disease. Making cDNA involved eight separate reactions per sample. Reanalyzing the 5' RACE reads, TCRdb keeps one entry per CDR3 protein, without DNA. The sample holds some 150,000 distinct CDR3 sequences. Study findings and constraints: T cell subtypes that differed could not be told apart. IBD patients showed reduced TCRbeta diversity (inverse Simpson) versus healthy co-twins. Possibly because of limited power, concordant and discordant twins showed no difference in repertoire similarity.

This receptor was obtained from a human donor with ulcerative colitis or Crohn's disease, or a healthy co-twin of an affected twin (not recorded which). The rearrangement uses TRBV6-2 or TRBV6-3 and TRBJ2-3; the D call of TRBD2 rests on TCRdb alone, since no DNA is present to check it. Sequences were obtained from blood. This CDR3 reads CASSVGTSISTDTQYF.